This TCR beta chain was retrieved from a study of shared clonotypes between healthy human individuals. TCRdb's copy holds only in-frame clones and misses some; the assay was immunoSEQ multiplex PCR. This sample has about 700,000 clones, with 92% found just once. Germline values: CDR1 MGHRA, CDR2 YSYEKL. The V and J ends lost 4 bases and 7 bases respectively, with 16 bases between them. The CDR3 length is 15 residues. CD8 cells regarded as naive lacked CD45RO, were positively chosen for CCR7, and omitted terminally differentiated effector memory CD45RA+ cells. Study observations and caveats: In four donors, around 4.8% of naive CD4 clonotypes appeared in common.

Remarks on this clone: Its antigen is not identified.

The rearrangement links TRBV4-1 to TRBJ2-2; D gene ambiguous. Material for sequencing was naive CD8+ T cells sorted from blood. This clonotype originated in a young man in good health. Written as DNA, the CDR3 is TGCGCCAGCAGCCTCCGGGTCGGAGATGGCGGGGAGCTGTTTTTT. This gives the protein CASSLRVGDGGELFF.